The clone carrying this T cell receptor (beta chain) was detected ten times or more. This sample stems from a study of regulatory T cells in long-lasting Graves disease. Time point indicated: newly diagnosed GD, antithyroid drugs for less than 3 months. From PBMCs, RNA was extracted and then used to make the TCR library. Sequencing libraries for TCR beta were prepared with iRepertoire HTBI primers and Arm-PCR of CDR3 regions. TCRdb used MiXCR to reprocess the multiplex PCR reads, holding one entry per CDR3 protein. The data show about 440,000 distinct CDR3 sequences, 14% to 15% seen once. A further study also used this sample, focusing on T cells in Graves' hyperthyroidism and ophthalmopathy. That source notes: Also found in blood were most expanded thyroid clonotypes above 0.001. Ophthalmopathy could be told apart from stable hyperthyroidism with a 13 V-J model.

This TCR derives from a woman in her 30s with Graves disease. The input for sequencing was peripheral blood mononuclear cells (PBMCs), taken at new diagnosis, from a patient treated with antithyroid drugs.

The CDR3 DNA reads as TGTGCCAGCAGTTTATTGGGGGTGAGCGATAATTCACCCCTCCACTTT. Residues: CASSLLGVSDNSPLHF. V gene TRBV12-3 or TRBV12-4 combines with J gene TRBJ1-6, with a weak D call TRBD1 (5 bases). CDR3 size: 16 residues. V lost 2 bases and J lost 5, with 13 bases in between.